The present entry profiles one TCR beta chain with its context. This entry belongs to a study of T cells in Graves' hyperthyroidism and ophthalmopathy. This CDR3 spans 13 amino acids. Germline V gives CDR1 SNHLY, CDR2 FYNNEI. With 11 bases removed from V and 3 bases from J, the gap between germline ends came to 16 bases. Hyperthyroidism had been newly diagnosed in patients aged 18 to 65, and its duration was under 2 months. The investigators amplified TCR beta CDR3 regions from RNA transcripts. During a first-round RT-PCR of the TCR CDR3, the HTBI primer set was used. One entry per CDR3 protein results from TCRdb running MiXCR on the multiplex PCR reads. The table has over 450,000 distinct CDR3 sequences, roughly 14% seen once.

V gene TRBV2 combines with J gene TRBJ1-1; D perhaps matches TRBD1 (6 bases). The sample was blood. The TCR was taken from a woman aged 18-29 years with Graves' hyperthyroidism. The CDR3 coding sequence is TGTGCCGGCACGGGGGCAAGGGACACTGAAGCTTTCTTT. Encoded protein: CAGTGARDTEAFF.